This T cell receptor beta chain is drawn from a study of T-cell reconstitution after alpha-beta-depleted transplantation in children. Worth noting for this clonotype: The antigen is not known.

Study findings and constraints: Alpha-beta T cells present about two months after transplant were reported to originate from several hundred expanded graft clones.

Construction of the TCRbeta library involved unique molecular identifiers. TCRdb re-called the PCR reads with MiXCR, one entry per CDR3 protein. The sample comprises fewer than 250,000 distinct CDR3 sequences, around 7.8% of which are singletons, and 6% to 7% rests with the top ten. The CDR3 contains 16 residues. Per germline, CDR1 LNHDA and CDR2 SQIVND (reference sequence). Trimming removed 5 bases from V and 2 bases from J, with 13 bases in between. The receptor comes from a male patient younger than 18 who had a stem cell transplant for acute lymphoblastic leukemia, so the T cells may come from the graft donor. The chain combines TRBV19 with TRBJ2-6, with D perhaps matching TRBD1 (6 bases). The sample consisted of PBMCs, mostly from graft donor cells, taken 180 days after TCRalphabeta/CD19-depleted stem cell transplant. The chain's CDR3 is CASSGPGAAGANVLTF. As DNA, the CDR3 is TGTGCCAGTAGTGGGCCAGGGGCGGCTGGGGCCAACGTCCTGACTTTC.